This T cell receptor (beta chain) derives from a study of cytomegalovirus exposure and HLA in healthy donors. Study overall: Around 81% of around 400 genotyped donors fell in the Caucasian-associated ancestry cluster. Findings and limits, study-wide: High sensitivity and specificity were reportedly achieved when the classifier diagnosed cytomegalovirus status.

The germline V gene encodes CDR1 MDHEN and CDR2 SYDVKM. V lost 2 bases to trimming and J lost 0 bases, with 11 bases between them. The CDR3 has 16 residues. Primers included in the PCR were 60 Vbeta and 13 Jbeta primers. Sequencing used immunoSEQ multiplex PCR; TCRdb keeps in-frame clones, though not all of them. This sample yields about 180,000 clones, of which 80% to 90% are seen a single time; 2.4% belongs to the top ten. The count of this clone is one. The antigen is not known. V usage is TRBV28 and J usage is TRBJ2-1, with D possibly TRBD2 on 5 matching bases. This clonotype originated in a male donor in good health and CMV-seronegative. Sequenced material: PBMCs. The CDR3 sequence: CASSLRTGSSYNEQFF. The CDR3, as DNA: TGTGCCAGCAGTTTAAGGACGGGGAGCTCCTACAATGAGCAGTTCTTC.